This TCR beta chain was sequenced during a study of T-cell reconstitution after alpha-beta-depleted transplantation in children. This clonotype was counted between two and nine times. A library of TCRbeta sequences, prepared with unique molecular identifiers, was generated. MiXCR, applied by TCRdb to the PCR reads, yields one record per CDR3 protein. The repertoire consists of about 240,000 distinct CDR3 sequences, with roughly 26% occurring once and the leading ten covering less than 3.5%. Germline V gene data show CDR1 as DFQATT and CDR2 as SNEGSKA (reference sequence). V shed 3 bases and J shed 2 bases, with 17 bases lying between them. The length of the CDR3 is 16 residues.

The chain carries TRBV20-1 and TRBJ2-1; maybe TRBD2 (6 bases). Sequenced here: PBMCs, sampled before TCRalphabeta/CD19-depleted stem cell transplant. The TCR comes from a girl aged 2-10 years with Fanconi anemia, due to receive a stem cell transplant. CDR3 in DNA: TGCAGTGCTAGTAGAGGCCCCGGGGGTCCCTACAATGAGCAGTTCTTC. The encoded protein is CSASRGPGGPYNEQFF.